This T cell receptor (beta chain) is drawn from a study of spatial heterogeneity in lung cancer. Study context: Beta-chain sequences consistently outnumbered alpha-chain sequences in detection.

Between the trimmed V and J ends, which lost 8 bases and 3 bases, there was a span of 17 bases. Germline V gives CDR1 MDHEN, CDR2 SYDVKM. This CDR3 has 15 residues. Time point noted: blood at routine non-recurrence follow-up after resection. Frozen PBMC, nontumor lung or tumor provided whole RNA, which was sequenced unsorted. Unique molecular identifiers tagged every individual TCR cDNA molecule. TCRdb passed the 5' RACE reads through MiXCR, listing each CDR3 protein once. The data hold under 35,000 distinct CDR3 sequences, with more than 4.5% observed a single time. This clonotype was observed many times.

Sequenced here: PBMCs, sampled at follow-up. The V gene is TRBV28, the J gene TRBJ2-1; D might be TRBD2 (5 bases). This clonotype originated in a female donor with early-stage non-small cell lung cancer. The chain's CDR3 is CASAPGNSYYNEQFF. DNA for the CDR3: TGTGCCAGCGCCCCGGGAAATTCCTACTACAATGAGCAGTTCTTC.